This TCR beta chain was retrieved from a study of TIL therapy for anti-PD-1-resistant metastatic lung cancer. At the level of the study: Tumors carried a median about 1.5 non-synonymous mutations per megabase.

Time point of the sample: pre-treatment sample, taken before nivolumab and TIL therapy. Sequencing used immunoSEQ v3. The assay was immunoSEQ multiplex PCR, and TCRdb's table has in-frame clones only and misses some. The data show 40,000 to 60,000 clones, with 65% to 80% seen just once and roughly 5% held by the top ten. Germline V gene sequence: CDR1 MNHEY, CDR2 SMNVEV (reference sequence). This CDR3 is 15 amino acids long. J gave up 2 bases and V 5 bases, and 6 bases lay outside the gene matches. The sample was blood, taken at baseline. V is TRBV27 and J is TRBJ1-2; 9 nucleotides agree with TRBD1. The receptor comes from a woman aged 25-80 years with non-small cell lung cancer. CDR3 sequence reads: CASSGQGLNNYGYTF. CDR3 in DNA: TGTGCCAGCAGTGGACAGGGGCTAAACAACTATGGCTACACCTTC.